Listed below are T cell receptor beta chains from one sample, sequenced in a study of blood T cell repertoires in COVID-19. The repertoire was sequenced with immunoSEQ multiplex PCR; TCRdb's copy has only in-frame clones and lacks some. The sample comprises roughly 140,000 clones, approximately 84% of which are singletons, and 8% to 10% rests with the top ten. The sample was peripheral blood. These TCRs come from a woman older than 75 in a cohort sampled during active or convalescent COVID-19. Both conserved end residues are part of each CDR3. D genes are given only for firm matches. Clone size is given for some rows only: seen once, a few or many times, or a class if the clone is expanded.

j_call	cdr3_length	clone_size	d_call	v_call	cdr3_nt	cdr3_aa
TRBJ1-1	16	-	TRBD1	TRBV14	TGTGCCAGCAGCCAACTTTTAGGACAGGGCTCACCTGAAGCTTTCTTT	CASSQLLGQGSPEAFF
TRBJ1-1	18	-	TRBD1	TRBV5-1	TGCGCCAGCAGCTCGACCCGGGACAGGGGGTGGAGGAACACTGAAGCTTTCTTT	CASSSTRDRGWRNTEAFF
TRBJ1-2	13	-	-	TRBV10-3	TGTGCCATCTCACATCCAACAGGGTTTGGCTACACCTTC	CAISHPTGFGYTF
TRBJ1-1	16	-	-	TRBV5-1	TGCGCCAGCAGCTTGGATGGAGGGATTGGGTACACTGAAGCTTTCTTT	CASSLDGGIGYTEAFF
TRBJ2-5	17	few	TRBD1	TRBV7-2	TGTGCCAGCAGCTTAGCCCCACCCGGGACAGGCCAAGAGACCCAGTACTTC	CASSLAPPGTGQETQYF
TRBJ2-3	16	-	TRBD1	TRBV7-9	TGTGCCAGCAGCTTGATAGGGACAGGGGGCGCGGGTACGCAGTATTTT	CASSLIGTGGAGTQYF
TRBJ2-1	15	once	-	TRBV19	TGTGCCAGTAGCCGACCCGGGAACCCCTACAATGAGCAGTTCTTC	CASSRPGNPYNEQFF
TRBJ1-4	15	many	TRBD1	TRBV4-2	TGTGCCAGCAGCCAAGCCAGGGGGTCGTATGAAAAACTGTTTTTT	CASSQARGSYEKLFF
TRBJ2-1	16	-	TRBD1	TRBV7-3	TGTGCCAGCAGCTTAAGGAGGACAGGGGGATACAATGAGCAGTTCTTC	CASSLRRTGGYNEQFF
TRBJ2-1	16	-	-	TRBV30	TGTGCCTGGAGTCGGGGGACCTTGAGCTCCTACAATGAGCAGTTCTTC	CAWSRGTLSSYNEQFF
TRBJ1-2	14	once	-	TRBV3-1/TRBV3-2	TGTGCCAGCAGCCAAGTGAATGGCTCTCCTGGCTACACCTTC	CASSQVNGSPGYTF
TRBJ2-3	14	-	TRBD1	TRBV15	TGTGCCACCAGACGACAGGGGGGCACAGATACGCAGTATTTT	CATRRQGGTDTQYF
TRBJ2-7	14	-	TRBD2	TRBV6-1	TGTGCCAGCAGTGAACGGGGGGGCCGTTACGAGCAGTACTTC	CASSERGGRYEQYF
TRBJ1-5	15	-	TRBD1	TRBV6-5	TGTGCCAGATCTAAGCCGGGACAGGAGTATCAGCCCCAGCATTTT	CARSKPGQEYQPQHF
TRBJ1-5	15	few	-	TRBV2	TGTGCCAGCAGTCGGCTCAGCGTTAGCAATCAGCCCCAGCATTTT	CASSRLSVSNQPQHF
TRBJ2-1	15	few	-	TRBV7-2	TGTGCCAGCAGCCCGGGCGGAGGGAACTACAATGAGCAGTTCTTC	CASSPGGGNYNEQFF
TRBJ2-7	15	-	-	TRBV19	TGTGCCAGTAGTATAGAGGGTGGCGGGGCCTACGAGCAGTACTTC	CASSIEGGGAYEQYF
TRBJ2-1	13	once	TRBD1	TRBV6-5	TGTGCCATGAACAGGGGATCCTACAATGAGCAGTTCTTC	CAMNRGSYNEQFF
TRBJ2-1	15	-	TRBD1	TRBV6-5	TGTGCCAGCAGCCTACAGGGGGCAACCTACAATGAGCAGTTCTTC	CASSLQGATYNEQFF
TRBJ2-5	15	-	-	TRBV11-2	TGTGCCAGCAGCTTATTGACAGGACGGGGAGAGACCCAGTACTTC	CASSLLTGRGETQYF
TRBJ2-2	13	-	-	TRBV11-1	TGTGCCAGCAGCACCCAGGGGTGGGGGGAGCTGTTTTTT	CASSTQGWGELFF
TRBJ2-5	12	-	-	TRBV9	TGTGCCAGCAGCAAACTCGGGGAGACCCAGTACTTC	CASSKLGETQYF
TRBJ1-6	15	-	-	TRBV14	TGTGCCAGCAGCCAATTAACAGGGATGAACTCACCCCTCCACTTT	CASSQLTGMNSPLHF
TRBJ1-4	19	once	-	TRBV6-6	TGTGCCAGCAGTCTTATTCCACCCATTGCGGGACTCGGCTACGAAAAACTGTTTTTT	CASSLIPPIAGLGYEKLFF
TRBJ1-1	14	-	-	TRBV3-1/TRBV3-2	TGTGCCAGCAGCAATGGGGGCGTGAACACTGAAGCTTTCTTT	CASSNGGVNTEAFF
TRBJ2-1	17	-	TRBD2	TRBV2	TGTGCCAGCAGTAGCGGGGGGCCGAACCGAATCTACAATGAGCAGTTCTTC	CASSSGGPNRIYNEQFF
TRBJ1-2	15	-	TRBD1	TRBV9	TGTGCCAGCAGCGTAGGCGGACAGGCTAACTATGGCTACACCTTC	CASSVGGQANYGYTF
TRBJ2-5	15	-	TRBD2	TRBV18	TGTGCCAGCTCACCAGTGGCGGGGGGATACGAGACCCAGTACTTC	CASSPVAGGYETQYF
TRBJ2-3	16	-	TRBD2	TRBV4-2	TGTGCCAGCAGCCAAAAGTCGCGGGGGGGCTATGATACGCAGTATTTT	CASSQKSRGGYDTQYF
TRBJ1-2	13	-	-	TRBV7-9	TGTGCCAGCAGCTCGATGACAGCGTATGGCTACACCTTC	CASSSMTAYGYTF
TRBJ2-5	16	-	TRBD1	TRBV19	TGTGCCAGTAGTCCACGGCAGGGGGCACTACAAGAGACCCAGTACTTC	CASSPRQGALQETQYF
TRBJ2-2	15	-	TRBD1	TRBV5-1	TGCGCCAGCAGCTTTAGGGGGCGCGGCACCGGGGAGCTGTTTTTT	CASSFRGRGTGELFF
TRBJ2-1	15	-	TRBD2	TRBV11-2	TGTGCCAGCAGCCAGACTAGCGGGGGGGGTAATGAGCAGTTCTTC	CASSQTSGGGNEQFF